Following are 17 T cell receptor beta chains from one sample sequenced in a study of PD-1 blockade in mismatch repair-deficient tumors. Using immunoSEQ multiplex PCR, the repertoire was profiled, and TCRdb retains in-frame clones only, with some absent. The sample has around 48,000 clones, around 80% seen once. The specimen was peripheral blood, collected 4 weeks after starting pembrolizumab. These receptors were obtained from an adult with mismatch repair-deficient cancer.

V gene TRBV6-6 combines with J gene TRBJ2-5; no clear D. Germline loops: CDR1 MNHNY, CDR2 SVGAGI (reference sequence). V was clipped by 0 bases and J by 0 bases, with 5 bases between them. CDR3 size: 14 residues. CDR3 sequence (DNA): TGTGCCAGCAGTTACTCGAGGTACCAAGAGACCCAGTACTTC. As protein: CASSYSRYQETQYF.

The chain employs TRBV2 and TRBJ2-7; TRBD2 matches at 7 bases. The CDR3 runs to 14 residues. Trimming removed 8 bases from V and 7 bases from J; junction bases left unmatched: 14. From germline, CDR1 is SNHLY and CDR2 FYNNEI. For the CDR3, the DNA is TGTGCCAGCGGGCGGTCTAGCGGAAGGAGAGAGCAGTACTTC. Protein product: CASGRSSGRREQYF.

The J gene is TRBJ2-3, the V gene TRBV7-6, with a possible D match to TRBD1 (5 bases). This CDR3 is built from 16 residues. CDR1 SGHVS and CDR2 FNYEAQ come from the germline V gene. Trimming pared 4 bases from V and 1 base from J, leaving 15 bases between. The CDR3 sequence: CASSSPDTGGTDTQYF. The CDR3 DNA reads TGTGCCAGCAGCTCCCCGGACACAGGTGGCACAGATACGCAGTATTTT.

A few counts support this clone. This rearrangement joins TRBV19 to TRBJ1-1; D not resolved. Germline V lookup: CDR1 LNHDA, CDR2 SQIVND (reference sequence). This CDR3 has 13 amino acids. The V end lost 3 bases, the J end lost 4 bases, and 9 bases lay between the germline ends. The CDR3 loop is CASSMMGSTEAFF. In nucleotides, the CDR3 is TGTGCCAGTAGTATGATGGGTTCCACTGAAGCTTTCTTT. The entire variable domain, with the rest obtained from reference TRBV19 and TRBJ1-1, is as follows: DGGITQSPKYLFRKEGQNVTLSCEQNLNHDAMYWYRQDPGQGLRLIYYSQIVNDFQKGDIAEGYSVSREKKESFPLTVTSAQKNPTAFYLCASSMMGSTEAFFGQGTRLTVV.

The chain recombines TRBV6-4 with TRBJ2-7, with a tentative D call TRBD2 (6 bases). From germline, CDR1 is MRHNA and CDR2 SNTAGT. V was shortened by 4 bases and J by 3 bases, with 10 bases between the two germline ends. The CDR3 length is 13 residues. The chain's CDR3 is CASSVDSGYEQYF. The CDR3 DNA is TGTGCCAGCAGTGTTGATAGCGGCTACGAGCAGTACTTC.

This clone was recorded a few times. The chain couples TRBV28 to TRBJ2-1; D is uncertain. V was trimmed by 2 bases and J by 7 bases, leaving 9 bases between them. From germline, CDR1 is MDHEN and CDR2 SYDVKM. This CDR3 comprises 13 residues. The CDR3 loop reads CASSLARMNEQFF. The CDR3 region has the DNA TGTGCCAGCAGTTTAGCCCGAATGAATGAGCAGTTCTTC.

The chain is built from TRBV27 and TRBJ1-5; D gene unclear. CDR1 is MNHEY, CDR2 SMNVEV, per germline (reference sequence). Between the trimmed V and J ends, which lost 2 bases and 7 bases, there was a span of 15 bases. The CDR3 has 15 amino acids. The CDR3 nucleotides read TGTGCCAGCAGTTTAACATCCGCACCTTTCCAGCCCCAGCATTTT. Translating it yields CASSLTSAPFQPQHF.

This clone was found once. This chain connects TRBV5-1 to TRBJ2-5, with D possibly matching TRBD2 (6 bases). V was trimmed by 4 bases and J by 0 bases, leaving 13 bases between them. Germline CDR1 and CDR2: SGHRS and YFSETQ. This CDR3 region has 15 residues. The CDR3 nucleotides are TGCGCCAGCAGCCCGACTAGGAATAACCAAGAGACCCAGTACTTC. It translates to CASSPTRNNQETQYF.

V is TRBV30 and J is TRBJ2-7; no reliable D call. The germline V gene encodes CDR1 GTSNPN and CDR2 SVGIG (reference sequence). The V gene lost 2 bases and the J gene lost 2 bases, with 10 bases spanning the gap. The CDR3 extends over 13 amino acids. This CDR3 reads CAWSLGQTYEQYF. In DNA, the CDR3 is TGTGCCTGGAGTTTGGGCCAGACCTACGAGCAGTACTTC. The full variable domain, its missing parts supplied by reference TRBV30 and TRBJ2-7, is SQTIHQWPATLVQPVGSPLSLECTVEGTSNPNLYWYRQAAGRGLQLLFYSVGIGQISSEVPQNLSASRPQDRQFILSSKKLLLSDSGFYLCAWSLGQTYEQYFGPGTRLTVT.

A few counts support this clone. J is TRBJ1-2 and V is TRBV9; D unclear. Germline V lookup: CDR1 SGDLS, CDR2 YYNGEE. The ends were cut back, 0 bases at V and 1 base at J, with 4 bases in the middle. This CDR3 is 13 amino acids long. For the CDR3, the DNA is TGTGCCAGCAGCGTAGGGGTTAACTATGGCTACACCTTC. Protein product: CASSVGVNYGYTF. Full variable domain (remainder filled in from reference TRBV9 and TRBJ1-2): DSGVTQTPKHLITATGQRVTLRCSPRSGDLSVYWYQQSLDQGLQFLIQYYNGEERAKGNILERFSAQQFPDLHSELNLSSLELGDSALYFCASSVGVNYGYTFGSGTRLTVV.

The V call is TRBV6-1, the J call TRBJ1-1, with a possible D match to TRBD1 (6 bases). The length of the CDR3 is 14 residues. Trimming removed 6 bases from V and 2 bases from J, with 13 bases in between. The germline gives CDR1 MNHNS, CDR2 SASEGT. CDR3 residues: CASRRPQGNTEAFF. CDR3 in DNA: TGTGCCAGCAGACGACCACAGGGAAACACTGAAGCTTTCTTT.

This chain uses TRBV7-3 with TRBJ2-3; 12 bases are a match to TRBD2. The CDR3 is made up of 16 amino acids. Germline CDR1 is SGHTA and CDR2 is FQGTGA. The J segment lost 4 bases and the V segment lost 5 bases, leaving 7 bases of the junction unmatched. Here the CDR3 DNA reads TGTGCCAGCAGCCACACTAGCGGGGGGCTCGCAGATACGCAGTATTTT. Encoded protein: CASSHTSGGLADTQYF.

The chain has TRBV5-4 and TRBJ2-7, with 12 nucleotides matching TRBD2. V lost 0 bases and J lost 5; bases outside the gene matches: 12. Per the germline V gene, CDR1 is SGHNT and CDR2 is YYREEE (reference sequence). This CDR3 comprises 18 residues. CDR3 in DNA: TGTGCCAGCAGCTTGGGACTAGCGGGAGAAGAGGGACGCGACGAGCAGTACTTC. Its translation is CASSLGLAGEEGRDEQYF.

The rearrangement links TRBV9 to TRBJ1-1; the D gene is possibly TRBD1 (6 bases). The CDR3 consists of 13 residues. With 3 bases removed from V and 3 bases from J, the gap between germline ends came to 9 bases. CDR1 and CDR2 (germline): SGDLS, YYNGEE. CDR3 nucleotide sequence: TGTGCCAGCAGCGAAGGGGGGGACACTGAAGCTTTCTTT. It codes for CASSEGGDTEAFF.

This chain joins TRBV10-3 and TRBJ1-5, with D perhaps TRBD1 (5 bases). Germline CDR1 ENHRY, CDR2 SYGVKD. Trimming removed 8 bases at V and 9 bases at J, with 20 bases between. The CDR3 sequence is 14 residues long. The CDR3: CAIASLGGERPQHF. The CDR3 nucleotides are TGTGCCATCGCCTCTCTGGGGGGAGAACGGCCCCAGCATTTT.

In DNA, the CDR3 is TGCGCCAGCAGCCTGCGACAGGGATCCTACGAGCAGTACTTC. This gives the protein CASSLRQGSYEQYF. The chain has TRBV4-3 and TRBJ2-7, with 7 bases fitting TRBD1. The germline CDR1 and CDR2 sequences are LGHNA and YSLEER. Trimming at V came to 4 bases and at J to 1 base, leaving 4 bases not matched to a gene. CDR3 length equals 14 residues.

The V gene is TRBV29-1, the J gene TRBJ1-2; D is unresolved. The CDR3 length is 14 residues. Germline V gene lookup returns CDR1 SQVTM and CDR2 ANQGSEA. Trimming cost V 2 bases and J 2 bases, with 12 bases left between them. The CDR3 is CSVETTRLNYGYTF. CDR3 coding DNA: TGCAGCGTTGAAACCACCAGACTAAACTATGGCTACACCTTC.